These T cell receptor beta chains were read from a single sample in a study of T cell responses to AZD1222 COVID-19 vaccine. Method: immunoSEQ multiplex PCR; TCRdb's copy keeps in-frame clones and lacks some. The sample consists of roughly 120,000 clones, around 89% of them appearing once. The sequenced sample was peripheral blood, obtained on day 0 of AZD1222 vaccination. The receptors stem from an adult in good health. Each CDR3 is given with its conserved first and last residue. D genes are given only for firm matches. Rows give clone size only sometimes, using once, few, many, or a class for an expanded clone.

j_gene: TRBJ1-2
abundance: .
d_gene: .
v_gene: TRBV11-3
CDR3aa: CASSLIFGTSGYTF
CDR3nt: TGTGCCAGCAGCTTGATATTCGGGACTAGCGGCTACACCTTC

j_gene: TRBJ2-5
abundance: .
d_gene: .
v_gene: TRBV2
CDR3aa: CASNRGGGETQYF
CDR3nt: TGTGCCAGCAACAGGGGAGGGGGAGAGACCCAGTACTTC

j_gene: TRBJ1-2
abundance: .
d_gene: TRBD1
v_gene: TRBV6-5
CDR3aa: CASRKNRGRNYGYTF
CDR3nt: TGTGCCAGCAGAAAGAACAGGGGAAGGAACTATGGCTACACCTTC

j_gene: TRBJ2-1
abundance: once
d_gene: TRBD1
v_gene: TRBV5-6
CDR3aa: CASRREGDRPKYNEQFF
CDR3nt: TGTGCCAGCAGGCGGGAAGGGGACAGGCCAAAATACAATGAGCAGTTCTTC

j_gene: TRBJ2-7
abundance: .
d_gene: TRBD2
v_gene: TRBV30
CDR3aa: CASQRDSYEQYF
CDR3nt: TGTGCCTCCCAGCGGGATTCCTACGAGCAGTACTTC

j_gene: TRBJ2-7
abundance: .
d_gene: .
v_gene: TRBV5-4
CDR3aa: CASSFLGALSYEQYF
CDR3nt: TGTGCCAGCAGCTTTCTGGGGGCGCTCTCCTACGAGCAGTACTTC

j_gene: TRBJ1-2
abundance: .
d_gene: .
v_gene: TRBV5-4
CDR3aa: CASSLDPPAHYGYTF
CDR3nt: TGTGCCAGCAGCTTGGACCCTCCGGCCCACTATGGCTACACCTTC

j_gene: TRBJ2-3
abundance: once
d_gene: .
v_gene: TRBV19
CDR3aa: CASSLARSTDTQYF
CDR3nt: TGTGCCAGTAGCCTAGCGAGGAGCACAGATACGCAGTATTTT

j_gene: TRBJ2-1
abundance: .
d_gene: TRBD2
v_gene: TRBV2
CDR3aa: CASRGGLAGSNEQFF
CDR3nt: TGTGCCAGCAGGGGGGGACTAGCGGGGTCCAATGAGCAGTTCTTC

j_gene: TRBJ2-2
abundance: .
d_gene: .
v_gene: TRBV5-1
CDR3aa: CASSLYRELPGELFF
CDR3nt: TGCGCCAGCAGCCTCTACAGGGAGTTACCCGGGGAGCTGTTTTTT

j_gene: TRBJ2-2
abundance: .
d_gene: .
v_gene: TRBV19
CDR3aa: CASSIGPIQRSTGELFF
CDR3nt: TGTGCCAGTAGTATCGGACCCATACAGCGGAGCACCGGGGAGCTGTTTTTT

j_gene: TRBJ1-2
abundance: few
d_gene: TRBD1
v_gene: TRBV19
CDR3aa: CASSSGGANYGYTF
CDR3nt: TGTGCCAGTAGTTCAGGGGGAGCTAACTATGGCTACACCTTC

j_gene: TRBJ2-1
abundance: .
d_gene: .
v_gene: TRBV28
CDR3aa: CASNWGSPNEQFF
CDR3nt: TGTGCCAGCAATTGGGGTAGCCCCAATGAGCAGTTCTTC

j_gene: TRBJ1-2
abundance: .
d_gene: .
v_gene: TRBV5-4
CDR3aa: CASSLPLGAPNYGYTF
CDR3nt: TGTGCCAGCAGCTTGCCTTTAGGGGCCCCTAACTATGGCTACACCTTC

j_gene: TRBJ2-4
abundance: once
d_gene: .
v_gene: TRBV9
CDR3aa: CASSVGGTVNIQYF
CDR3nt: TGTGCCAGCAGCGTGGGCGGTACGGTTAACATTCAGTACTTC

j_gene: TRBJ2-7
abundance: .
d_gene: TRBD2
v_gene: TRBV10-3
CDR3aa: CAISDRTSGSTYEQYF
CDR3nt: TGTGCCATCAGTGACCGGACTAGCGGGAGTACCTACGAGCAGTACTTC

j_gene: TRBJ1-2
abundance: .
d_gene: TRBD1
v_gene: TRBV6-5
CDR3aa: CASRRGQTNYGYTF
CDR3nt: TGTGCCAGCAGGAGGGGACAGACTAACTATGGCTACACCTTC

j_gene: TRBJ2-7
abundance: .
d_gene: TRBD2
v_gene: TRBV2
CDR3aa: CASSVRTSGQYF
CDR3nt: TGTGCCAGCAGTGTCAGGACTAGCGGGCAGTACTTC

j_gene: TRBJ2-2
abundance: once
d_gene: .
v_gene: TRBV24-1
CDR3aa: CATRGGARTGELFF
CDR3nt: TGTGCCACCAGGGGGGGGGCCCGAACCGGGGAGCTGTTTTTT

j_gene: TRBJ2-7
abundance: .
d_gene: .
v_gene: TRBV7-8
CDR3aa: CASSPQGYHYEQYF
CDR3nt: TGTGCCAGCAGCCCTCAAGGGTACCACTACGAGCAGTACTTC

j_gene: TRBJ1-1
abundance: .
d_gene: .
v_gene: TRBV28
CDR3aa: CASSPLMGRRTEAFF
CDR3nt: TGTGCCAGCAGTCCCCTTATGGGAAGGCGGACTGAAGCTTTCTTT

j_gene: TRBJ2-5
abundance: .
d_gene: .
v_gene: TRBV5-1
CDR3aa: CASSLEGRQAETQYF
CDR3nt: TGCGCCAGCAGCTTGGAGGGGAGACAGGCTGAGACCCAGTACTTC

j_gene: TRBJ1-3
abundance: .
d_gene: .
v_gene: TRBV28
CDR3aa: CASSLPTGNTIYF
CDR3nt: TGTGCCAGCAGCTTACCCACTGGAAACACCATATATTTT

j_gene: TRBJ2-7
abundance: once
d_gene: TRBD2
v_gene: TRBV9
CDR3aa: CASSAGTSGLYEQYF
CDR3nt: TGTGCCAGCAGCGCCGGGACTAGCGGGTTGTACGAGCAGTACTTC

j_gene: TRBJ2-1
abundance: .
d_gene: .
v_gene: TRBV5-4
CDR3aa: CASSLGRDSYNEQFF
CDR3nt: TGTGCCAGCAGCTTGGGGCGGGACTCCTACAATGAGCAGTTCTTC

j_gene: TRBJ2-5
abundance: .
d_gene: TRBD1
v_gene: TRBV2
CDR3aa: CASSPGQGIGETQYF
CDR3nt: TGTGCCAGCAGTCCGGGACAGGGTATAGGGGAGACCCAGTACTTC

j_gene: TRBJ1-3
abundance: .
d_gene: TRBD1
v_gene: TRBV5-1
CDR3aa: CASSSTGTAAGNTIYF
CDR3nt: TGCGCCAGCAGCTCCACGGGGACAGCAGCGGGAAACACCATATATTTT

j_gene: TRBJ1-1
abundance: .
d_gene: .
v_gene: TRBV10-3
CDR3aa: CAISGRAGVSTEAFF
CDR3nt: TGTGCCATCAGTGGCAGGGCGGGGGTGTCCACTGAAGCTTTCTTT

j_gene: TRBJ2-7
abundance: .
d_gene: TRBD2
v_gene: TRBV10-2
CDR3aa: CASRSTSGKHEQYF
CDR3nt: TGCGCCAGCAGGAGCACTAGCGGGAAACACGAGCAGTACTTC

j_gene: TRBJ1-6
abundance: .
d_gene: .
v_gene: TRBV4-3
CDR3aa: CASASSYNSPLHF
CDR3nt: TGCGCCAGCGCTAGCTCCTATAATTCACCCCTCCACTTT

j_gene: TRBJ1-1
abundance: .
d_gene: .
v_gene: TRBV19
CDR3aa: CASSARGPEAFF
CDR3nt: TGTGCCAGTAGTGCCAGGGGCCCTGAAGCTTTCTTT

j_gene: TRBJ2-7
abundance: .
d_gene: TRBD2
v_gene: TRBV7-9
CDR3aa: CASSSKRTSAIYEQYF
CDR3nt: TGTGCCAGCAGCTCTAAAAGGACTAGCGCCATCTACGAGCAGTACTTC

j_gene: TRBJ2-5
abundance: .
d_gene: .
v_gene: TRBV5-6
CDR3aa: CASSLGGAMETQYF
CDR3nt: TGTGCCAGCAGCTTGGGGGGGGCCATGGAGACCCAGTACTTC

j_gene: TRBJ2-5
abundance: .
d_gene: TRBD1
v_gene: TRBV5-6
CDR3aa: CASSLEPGQPQETQYF
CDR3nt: TGTGCCAGCAGCCTAGAGCCGGGACAGCCTCAAGAGACCCAGTACTTC

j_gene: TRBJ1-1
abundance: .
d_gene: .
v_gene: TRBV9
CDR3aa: CASSVAPRGGNTEAFF
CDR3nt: TGTGCCAGCAGCGTAGCCCCAAGGGGCGGGAACACTGAAGCTTTCTTT

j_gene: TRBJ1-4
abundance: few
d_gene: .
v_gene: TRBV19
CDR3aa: CASSIRGALNEKLFF
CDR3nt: TGTGCCAGTAGTATAAGGGGAGCCCTTAATGAAAAACTGTTTTTT

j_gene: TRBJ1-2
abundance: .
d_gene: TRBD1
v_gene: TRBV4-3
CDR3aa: CASSSRGRRDGYTF
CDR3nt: TGCGCCAGCAGCTCCAGGGGGCGCCGAGATGGCTACACCTTC

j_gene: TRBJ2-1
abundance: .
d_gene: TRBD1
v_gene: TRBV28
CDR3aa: CASNPSGGNEQFF
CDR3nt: TGTGCCAGCAACCCTTCAGGGGGCAATGAGCAGTTCTTC

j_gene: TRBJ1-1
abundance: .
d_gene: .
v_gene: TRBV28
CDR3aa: CASSTQGGRNTEAFF
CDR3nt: TGTGCCAGCAGTACTCAGGGAGGGAGGAACACTGAAGCTTTCTTT

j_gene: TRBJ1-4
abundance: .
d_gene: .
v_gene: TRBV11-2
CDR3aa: CASSAFGGASNEKLFF
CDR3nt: TGTGCCAGCAGCGCCTTCGGGGGGGCCTCTAATGAAAAACTGTTTTTT